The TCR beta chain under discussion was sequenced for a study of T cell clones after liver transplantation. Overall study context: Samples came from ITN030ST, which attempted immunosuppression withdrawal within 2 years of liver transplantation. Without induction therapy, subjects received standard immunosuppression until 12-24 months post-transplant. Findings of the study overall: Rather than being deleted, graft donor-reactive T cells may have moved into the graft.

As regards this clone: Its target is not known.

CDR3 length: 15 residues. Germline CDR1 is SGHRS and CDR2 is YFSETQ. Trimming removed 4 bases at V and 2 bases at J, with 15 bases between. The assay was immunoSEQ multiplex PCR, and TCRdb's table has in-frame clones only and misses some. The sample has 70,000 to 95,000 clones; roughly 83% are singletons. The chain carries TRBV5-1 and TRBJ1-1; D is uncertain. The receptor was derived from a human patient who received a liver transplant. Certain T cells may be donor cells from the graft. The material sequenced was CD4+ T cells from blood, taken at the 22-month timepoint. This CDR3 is CASSEPGPINTEAFF. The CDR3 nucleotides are TGCGCCAGCAGCGAACCAGGACCGATCAACACTGAAGCTTTCTTT.